This T cell receptor (beta chain) was captured by sequencing in a study of blood T cell repertoires in COVID-19. Study background: Donors in the United States, Italy and Spain gave samples during acute or convalescent COVID-19. From T cells, B-cell-depleted T cells, or PBMCs came the material, which was cDNA or gDNA.

Authors' analysis steps: The authors estimated nucleated cell counts from reference gene primer amplification. The assay was immunoSEQ multiplex PCR, and TCRdb's table has in-frame clones only and misses some. V and J calls plus clone size are reproduced from that table; the DNA served to infer D and trimming. The sample comprises 120,000 or so clones, over 70% of which are singletons, and about 6.3% rests with the top ten. This TCR was sampled from a man older than 75 with active or convalescent COVID-19. Sequenced input: peripheral blood.

The CDR3 region is CASSFSENTEAFF. The CDR3 DNA reads TGTGCCAGCAGTTTCTCAGAGAACACTGAAGCTTTCTTT. The J gene is TRBJ1-1, the V gene TRBV27; D is uncertain. V was trimmed by 3 bases and J by 1 base, leaving 6 bases between them. Germline loops: CDR1 MNHEY, CDR2 SMNVEV (reference sequence). The CDR3 length is 13 residues.